This is a list of T cell receptor beta chains from one sample in a study of shared clonotypes between healthy human individuals. The method was immunoSEQ multiplex PCR; TCRdb's version includes in-frame clones alone and lacks a portion of them. Here the sample spans about a million clones, roughly 80% being singletons. Sequencing used memory CD4+ T cells from PBMCs. These receptors were taken from a man between 18 and 29 years old in good health. Some clones in this sample may be carry-over from other donors' samples. The CDR3 runs from the conserved cysteine through the conserved F or W. D genes are given only for firm matches. Clone size appears in some rows only: once, few, many, or a class for an expanded clone.

clone size	D gene	V gene	J gene	CDR3 DNA	CDR3 protein
once	.	TRBV5-1	TRBJ2-3	TGCGCCAGCAGCTTGATGCCCAGGAGTTCCACAGATACGCAGTATTTT	CASSLMPRSSTDTQYF
.	.	TRBV2	TRBJ1-1	TGTGCCACCCTTCCGGGAGGGTCGTTCTTT	CATLPGGSFF
few	.	TRBV6-5	TRBJ1-1	TGTGCCAGCGTGAGGGGGAACACTGAAGCTTTCTTT	CASVRGNTEAFF
.	TRBD1	TRBV14	TRBJ2-7	TGTGCCAGCAGCCAGACTAAGATCACTGGGACAGCTTCCTACGAGCAGTACTTC	CASSQTKITGTASYEQYF
.	.	TRBV30	TRBJ1-2	TGTGCCTGGAGTGTAAAAGACTGGGGGCTAAGGAGCTACACCTTC	CAWSVKDWGLRSYTF
once	TRBD1	TRBV27	TRBJ1-1	TGTGCCAGCAGCCCTAAACAGGGGAGGACTGAAGCTTTCTTT	CASSPKQGRTEAFF
.	.	TRBV7-3	TRBJ2-1	TGTGCCAGCACCCCCGGGGCTCTGGCGTCGTACAATGAGCAGTTCTTC	CASTPGALASYNEQFF
.	.	TRBV4-2	TRBJ2-5	TGTGCCAGCAGCCCTTCTGGGGGGAAAGAGACCCAGTACTTC	CASSPSGGKETQYF
.	.	TRBV5-1	TRBJ2-7	TGCGCCAGCAGCTTAGGCTACAGGGAGTACGAGCAGTACTTC	CASSLGYREYEQYF
.	.	TRBV2	TRBJ2-2	TGTGCCAGCAGTGAAAATTCCGCGAACACCGGGGAGCTGTTTTTT	CASSENSANTGELFF
.	.	TRBV15	TRBJ1-2	TGTGCCACCAGCAGAGAAAGGGTAGCTAACTATGGCTACACCTTC	CATSRERVANYGYTF
.	TRBD2	TRBV6-5	TRBJ2-7	TGTGCCAGCAGTTACTCTACTAGCGGTGGCTACGAGCAGTACTTC	CASSYSTSGGYEQYF
few	.	TRBV28	TRBJ1-1	TGTGCCAGCAGCCCTGTGGAGCTCACTGAAGCTTTCTTT	CASSPVELTEAFF
few	.	TRBV6-1	TRBJ1-2	TGTGCCAGCAGTGAAGCAGGGGGCTATGGCTACACCTTC	CASSEAGGYGYTF
.	TRBD1	TRBV7-2	TRBJ1-1	TGTGCCAGCAGATATCAGACAGGGGGCGTTTTATACACTGAAGCTTTCTTT	CASRYQTGGVLYTEAFF
.	.	TRBV6-1	TRBJ2-1	TGTGCCAGCAGTGAAGCAGAGAGGCCTTGGGCGTTCTTC	CASSEAERPWAFF
.	.	TRBV28	TRBJ2-7	TGTGCCAGCAGTCCCCGCGAATTTGGCTACGAGCAGTACTTC	CASSPREFGYEQYF
once	TRBD2	TRBV28	TRBJ2-5	TGTGCCAGCAGTTTATCGGGGGGCCAAGAGACCCAGTACTTC	CASSLSGGQETQYF
many	.	TRBV20-1	TRBJ1-1	TGCAGTGCCCGCCCGGCCACTGAAGCTTTCTTT	CSARPATEAFF
.	TRBD1	TRBV5-8	TRBJ1-2	TGTGCCAGCAGCTTGGGGGACAGGGTGGAATATGGCTACACCTTC	CASSLGDRVEYGYTF
.	TRBD1	TRBV30	TRBJ2-6	TGTGCCTGGAGTGGTTCTGGGACAGGGGTTCCTGGGGCCAACGTCCTGACTTTC	CAWSGSGTGVPGANVLTF
.	.	TRBV19	TRBJ2-5	TGTGCCAGTAGTATAGAAGGATACCCCCAAGAGACCCAGTACTTC	CASSIEGYPQETQYF
.	.	TRBV18	TRBJ1-2	TGTGCCAGCTCACCCCGACAGCAGAACTATGGCTACACCTTC	CASSPRQQNYGYTF
few	TRBD2	TRBV7-3	TRBJ2-3	TGTGCCAGCAGCTTACGGGGACTAGCGGGATCAGCAGATACGCAGTATTTT	CASSLRGLAGSADTQYF
.	.	TRBV15	TRBJ2-3	TGTGCCACCAGCAGGGCCGGAGGCCGAGATACGCAGTATTTT	CATSRAGGRDTQYF
.	TRBD2	TRBV29-1	TRBJ2-3	TGCAGCGTTGAACTAGCGGGAACAGATACGCAGTATTTT	CSVELAGTDTQYF
few	.	TRBV11-3	TRBJ2-3	TGTGCCAGCAGCTTTAGAGATCCAGATACGCAGTATTTT	CASSFRDPDTQYF
.	.	TRBV7-9	TRBJ1-2	TGTGCCAGCACTGGGCAGGGCTATGGCTACACCTTC	CASTGQGYGYTF
.	.	TRBV2	TRBJ2-1	TGTGCCAGCAGTGAAGGACAGGCCATATACAATGAGCAGTTCTTC	CASSEGQAIYNEQFF
.	.	TRBV20-1	TRBJ2-3	TGCAGTGCTAGTGGGGTTACGCAGTATTTT	CSASGVTQYF
.	TRBD1	TRBV7-9	TRBJ2-7	TGTGCCAGCACCCCCGGGACAGGAAACCACGAGCAGTACTTC	CASTPGTGNHEQYF
.	TRBD2	TRBV27	TRBJ2-7	TGTGCCAGCAGTCGACTAGCGGGGGGTTCCCACGAGCAGTACTTC	CASSRLAGGSHEQYF
.	.	TRBV6-1	TRBJ1-4	TGTGCCAGCAGTGAAGCGGCGGGACTAGGGGGAAAACTGTTTTTT	CASSEAAGLGGKLFF
.	.	TRBV6-1	TRBJ2-2	TGTGCCAGCAGTGGTTACCCCGCGAACACCGGGGAGCTGTTTTTT	CASSGYPANTGELFF